This T cell receptor beta chain was sequenced for a study of blood T cell repertoires in COVID-19. The J segment lost 2 bases and the V segment lost 0 bases, leaving 1 base of the junction unmatched. Germline CDR1 MGHRA, CDR2 YSYEKL. The CDR3 extends over 15 amino acids. Measured with immunoSEQ multiplex PCR; TCRdb has only the in-frame clones, and not every one. Counted here are some 200,000 clones, 65% to 90% occurring once; the ten biggest clones make up roughly 13%. What was sequenced was peripheral blood. The chain carries TRBV4-1 and TRBJ2-7, with 10 bases identical to TRBD2. The sequence came from a human donor in a cohort sampled during active COVID-19. The DNA for the CDR3 is TGCGCCAGCAGCCAAGAACTAGCGGGAACCTACGAGCAGTACTTC. This sequence encodes CASSQELAGTYEQYF.